What follows are 16 T cell receptor beta chains derived from one specimen sequenced in a study of early T cells in non-severe SARS-CoV-2 infection listed by TCRdb under 2021. Library preparation used 5' RACE. TCRdb names NextSeq 500 as the instrument used. The public sequencing data were trimmed at Q25 with fastp and processed into clonotypes with MiXCR by TCRdb, which kept only in-frame beta chains. Entries that share a CDR3 protein sequence are merged under the most common genes and DNA. Here the sample has about 70,000 distinct CDR3 sequences; 10% occur a single time. The ten largest clones take up roughly 16% of the sample. The input for sequencing was whole blood, taken at baseline. Receptors were obtained from an adult who was a healthcare worker with PCR-confirmed SARS-CoV-2 infection or an uninfected control (not recorded which).

The chain couples TRBV28 to TRBJ2-3; 7 nucleotides align to TRBD2. Germline V gene sequence: CDR1 MDHEN, CDR2 SYDVKM. CDR3 length: 15 amino acids. Trimming cost V 5 bases and J 3 bases; bases outside gene matches: 8. The CDR3 bases are TGTGCCAGCAGTCGGGGGAGGGCCCTAACAGATACGCAGTATTTT. This sequence encodes CASSRGRALTDTQYF.

The count of this clonotype is one. J is TRBJ2-3 and V is TRBV7-9; 9 nucleotides align to TRBD2. The CDR3 contains 16 residues. From germline, CDR1 is SEHNR and CDR2 FQNEAQ (reference sequence). Losses at the gene ends were 4 bases for V and 7 bases for J; bases not matched to a gene: 12. CDR3 nucleotide sequence: TGTGCCAGCAGCTCCCCTTCCCAGCGGGAGGAATATACGCAGTATTTT. This translates into CASSSPSQREEYTQYF.

This clonotype was seen a few times. The chain recombines TRBV2 with TRBJ2-5; D is unresolved. The germline CDR1 and CDR2 sequences are SNHLY and FYNNEI. Trimming shortened V by 4 bases and J by 11 bases, and 17 bases separated the two germline ends. This CDR3 is 13 amino acids long. CDR3 residues: CASSGAEAAKQYF. The CDR3 bases are TGTGCCAGCAGTGGGGCAGAAGCAGCAAAACAGTACTTC.

This clonotype was seen a handful of times. The V and J genes are TRBV21-1 and TRBJ2-6; no DNA check was done on the table's D call, TRBD2. TRBV21-1 is flagged as a pseudogene. The CDR3 totals 15 residues. The DNA of the CDR3 is TGTGCCAGCCCCAAGGGCAGCTCTGGGGCCAACGTCCTGACTTTC. Residues: CASPKGSSGANVLTF.

This clonotype was recorded a few times. CDR3 sequence (DNA): TGTGCCAGCAGCCCCTCTCTAGCGGGAGCGTACGAGCAGTACTTC. Protein sequence: CASSPSLAGAYEQYF. This chain connects TRBV7-2 to TRBJ2-7; 10 bases map to TRBD2. Germline lookup yields CDR1 SGHTA and CDR2 FQGNSA. J gave up 4 bases and V 5 bases, and 8 bases lay outside the gene matches. The CDR3 is made up of 15 amino acids.

The chain employs TRBV9 and TRBJ2-2; no definite D call. The CDR3 length is 16 residues. Germline V gene data show CDR1 as SGDLS and CDR2 as YYNGEE. V lost 0 bases, J lost 4 bases, and 13 bases lay in between. DNA of the CDR3: TGTGCCAGCAGCGTAGGGGATAGGGTCGGCACCGGGGAGCTGTTTTTT. Translating gives CASSVGDRVGTGELFF.

The J gene is TRBJ2-3, the V gene TRBV2; D ambiguous. CDR1 is SNHLY, CDR2 FYNNEI, per germline. Trimming took 7 bases from V and 1 from J, leaving 9 bases between them. The CDR3 has 13 residues. CDR3 nucleotide sequence: TGTGCCAGCACCGGAGACGGCACAGATACGCAGTATTTT. Translation gives CASTGDGTDTQYF.

This clonotype was counted between two and nine times. The chain combines TRBV19 with TRBJ1-5; 8 bases fit TRBD1. The V gene's germline CDR1 is LNHDA and CDR2 SQIVND (reference sequence). Losses at the gene ends were 5 bases for V and 8 bases for J; bases not matched to a gene: 17. The CDR3 contains 17 residues. The CDR3 region is CASSARNVDRAIEPQHF. The CDR3, as DNA: TGTGCCAGTAGTGCTAGGAACGTGGACAGGGCAATCGAGCCCCAGCATTTT.

This clonotype was seen a handful of times. V is TRBV7-9 and J is TRBJ2-1, with 12 bases aligning to TRBD2. CDR3 size: 14 residues. J was trimmed by 14 bases and V by 1 base; bases with no gene match: 6. Germline V CDR1 and CDR2: SEHNR, FQNEAQ (reference sequence). The CDR3: CASSLDLAGGPEFF. The DNA of the CDR3 is TGTGCCAGCAGCTTAGATCTAGCGGGAGGGCCTGAGTTCTTC.

V gene TRBV30 combines with J gene TRBJ2-5; TRBD2 is a possible D gene (6 bases). The CDR3 loop spans 13 amino acids. V was shortened by 0 bases and J by 5 bases, with 10 bases between the two germline ends. Germline V gene lookup returns CDR1 GTSNPN and CDR2 SVGIG (reference sequence). The CDR3 nucleotides read TGTGCCTGGAGTGTGACTGGAGGGGAGACCCAGTACTTC. Protein sequence: CAWSVTGGETQYF.

A few counts support this clonotype. The V and J genes are TRBV12-3 or TRBV12-4 and TRBJ2-1; TRBD1 might be the D (7 bases). CDR3 length equals 16 residues. V was shortened by 6 bases and J by 8 bases, with 23 bases between the two germline ends. The CDR3 region has the DNA TGTGCCAGCAGCCCACTTGACAGGGCAATAGCGGATGAGCAGTTCTTC. Protein: CASSPLDRAIADEQFF.

The chain employs TRBV24-1 and TRBJ2-5; 7 bases map to TRBD2. Trimming at V came to 5 bases and at J to 5 bases, leaving 4 bases not matched to a gene. Germline V gene sequence: CDR1 KGHDR, CDR2 SFDVKD. The CDR3 consists of 13 residues. CDR3 sequence: CATSGGSSETQYF. The CDR3 coding sequence is TGTGCCACCAGTGGCGGGAGCTCGGAGACCCAGTACTTC.

This clonotype was counted many times. The gene calls are TRBV5-4 and TRBJ1-2; D is ambiguous. Germline-derived CDR1 and CDR2 are SGHNT and YYREEE (reference sequence). Trimming took 1 base from V and 8 from J, leaving 12 bases between them. The CDR3 extends over 13 amino acids. As DNA, the CDR3 is TGTGCCAGCAGCTTGAAAGGGAGCAGGGGCTACACCTTC. Translated, it gives CASSLKGSRGYTF.

The chain links TRBV5-1 to TRBJ2-5; 8 nucleotides agree with TRBD1. Germline CDR1 SGHRS, CDR2 YFSETQ. After removal of 4 bases from V and 5 bases from J, the junction contained 4 bases not matched to a gene. The CDR3 is 13 residues long. The CDR3: CASSPDRAETQYF. CDR3 nucleotides: TGCGCCAGCAGCCCGGACAGGGCGGAGACCCAGTACTTC. Using reference TRBV5-1 and TRBJ2-5 for the parts outside the CDR3, the full variable domain is KAGVTQTPRYLIKTRGQQVTLSCSPISGHRSVSWYQQTPGQGLQFLFEYFSETQRNKGNFPGRFSGRQFSNSRSEMNVSTLELGDSALYLCASSPDRAETQYFGPGTRLLVL.

V is TRBV5-1 and J is TRBJ1-2; 10 positions agree with TRBD1. Germline V gene lookup returns CDR1 SGHRS and CDR2 YFSETQ. The V segment lost 4 bases and the J segment 8 bases; nucleotides outside the gene matches: 8. This CDR3 spans 14 amino acids. CDR3 DNA sequence: TGCGCCAGCAGCCCCGGGACAGGGGACCTCGGCTACACCTTC. Amino acids: CASSPGTGDLGYTF.

The V and J genes are TRBV6-1 and TRBJ1-3; 8 positions agree with TRBD1. CDR3 length equals 17 residues. Germline loops: CDR1 MNHNS, CDR2 SASEGT. With 10 bases clipped from V and 0 bases from J, the junction kept 14 bases outside the gene matches. CDR3 in amino acids: CATKSGGSAISGNTIYF. CDR3 DNA sequence: TGTGCCACCAAGTCAGGGGGCTCAGCCATCTCTGGAAACACCATATATTTT.